Shown below are 27 T cell receptor beta chains from a single sample sequenced in a study of blood T cells in healthy people across ages. A second roughly 6 to 12 cycle PCR used barcoded and J-beta primers. TCRdb used MiXCR to reprocess the 5' RACE reads, holding one entry per CDR3 protein. The sample carries hundreds of thousands of distinct CDR3 sequences, 40% to 50% recorded once. The sequenced sample was blood. The receptor set was obtained from a man older than 75 in good health.

This chain connects TRBV25-1 to TRBJ2-1; the D is unclear. There are 12 residues in the CDR3. Germline values: CDR1 MGHDK, CDR2 SYGVNS. Trimming left V 5 bases short and J 6 bases short, with 8 bases between. The chain's CDR3 is CASSSTFNEQFF. CDR3 DNA sequence: TGTGCCAGCAGTTCTACTTTCAATGAGCAGTTCTTC.

This clonotype appeared a few times. The rearrangement uses TRBV20-1 and TRBJ2-3, with 8 bases identical to TRBD1. J gave up 3 bases and V 6 bases, and 5 bases lay outside the gene matches. The CDR3 loop spans 13 amino acids. Germline CDR1 reads DFQATT; CDR2 reads SNEGSKA (reference sequence). The CDR3 loop reads CSALGQGTDTQYF. DNA of the CDR3: TGCAGTGCCCTCGGACAGGGAACAGATACGCAGTATTTT.

The DNA for the CDR3 is TGTGCCAGCAGCCAAGTAATGGCGGGGGGGCTCCCAGAGACCCAGTACTTC. Translation gives CASSQVMAGGLPETQYF. The V call is TRBV4-2, the J call TRBJ2-5; 9 bases agree with TRBD2. With 1 base clipped from V and 4 bases from J, the junction kept 10 bases outside the gene matches. The CDR3 spans 17 residues. Germline V gene lookup returns CDR1 LGHNA and CDR2 YNFKEQ.

V usage is TRBV27 and J usage is TRBJ2-3; D unclear. This CDR3 has 12 residues. Germline V gene sequence: CDR1 MNHEY, CDR2 SMNVEV (reference sequence). V was trimmed by 6 bases and J by 7 bases, leaving 11 bases between them. The CDR3 sequence is CASSTSRNTQYF. CDR3 nucleotide sequence: TGTGCCAGCAGCACCTCTAGGAATACGCAGTATTTT.

CDR3 nucleotides: TGTGCCAGCAGCTTTTCCGGGACAGGGAGCCACGAGCAGTACTTC. Translating it yields CASSFSGTGSHEQYF. The genes are TRBV11-2 and TRBJ2-7; 9 bases are a match to TRBD1. This CDR3 comprises 15 residues. CDR1 is SGHAT and CDR2 is FQNNGV in the germline V gene. The ends lost 3 bases at V and 5 bases at J; junction bases unmatched: 8.

V gene TRBV3-1 combines with J gene TRBJ2-3, with D unresolved. V was clipped by 0 bases and J by 6 bases, with 10 bases between them. The CDR3 is 14 amino acids. Per the germline V gene, CDR1 is LGHDT and CDR2 is YNNKEL (reference sequence). For the CDR3, the DNA is TGTGCCAGCAGCCAAGAATTAGCCCCCGATACGCAGTATTTT. It yields the protein CASSQELAPDTQYF.

The chain is built from TRBV7-9 and TRBJ2-7; possibly TRBD1 or TRBD2 for D (5 bases each). The V end lost 5 bases, the J end lost 1 base, and 12 bases lay between the germline ends. The CDR3 has 14 amino acids. In germline, CDR1 is SEHNR, CDR2 FQNEAQ (reference sequence). The DNA of the CDR3 is TGTGCCAGCAGCGGGGGTTGGGCGTCCTACGAGCAGTACTTC. Protein: CASSGGWASYEQYF.

The V and J genes are TRBV20-1 and TRBJ2-5, with 7 bases identical to TRBD2. Trimming removed 0 bases from V and 11 bases from J; junction bases left unmatched: 12. This CDR3 region has 14 residues. The germline CDR1 and CDR2 sequences are DFQATT and SNEGSKA (reference sequence). In nucleotides, the CDR3 is TGCAGTGCTAGAGAGAGGTTGTTGGGGAGGGAGCAGTACTTC. Encoded protein: CSARERLLGREQYF.

Points on this clonotype: A much bigger clone sits one base away, suggesting this may be a read error. The rearrangement joins TRBV28 to TRBJ2-7; 8 positions match TRBD1. V dropped 7 bases and J dropped 1; count of bases not matched to a gene: 9. The CDR3 spans 15 residues. Per germline, CDR1 MDHEN and CDR2 SYDVKM. In nucleotides, the CDR3 is TGTGCCAGCAACAAACTGGGACAGGCATCCTACGAGCAGTACTTC. This sequence encodes CASNKLGQASYEQYF. The whole variable domain, filled in from reference TRBV28 and TRBJ2-7, reads DVKVTQSSRYLVKRTGEKVFLECVQDMDHENMFWYRQDPGLGLRLIYFSYDVKMKEKGDIPEGYSVSREKKERFSLILESASTNQTSMYLCASNKLGQASYEQYFGPGTRLTVT.

The chain carries TRBV24-1 and TRBJ1-1; no clear D gene. The CDR3 loop spans 14 amino acids. Germline loops: CDR1 KGHDR, CDR2 SFDVKD. The V end was cut by 4 bases, the J end by 0 bases, with 8 bases between. CDR3 loop: CATSEEGMNTEAFF. DNA of the CDR3: TGTGCCACCAGTGAGGAAGGGATGAACACTGAAGCTTTCTTT.

Points on this clonotype: At one end, the junction sequence differs from germline, possibly due to a read error. Here the CDR3 reads CASSYLSRATDAFF. CDR3 in DNA: TGTGCCAGCAGTTACTTGAGCAGGGCTACTGATGCTTTCTTT. The J gene is TRBJ1-1, the V gene TRBV6-2 or TRBV6-3; the D gene is possibly TRBD1 (5 bases). The CDR3 runs 14 residues. Germline CDR1 is MNHEY and CDR2 is SVGEGT.

This clonotype was seen a handful of times. The rearrangement joins TRBV6-2 or TRBV6-3 to TRBJ1-5, with D perhaps matching TRBD1 (5 bases). The length of the CDR3 is 14 residues. Trimming shortened V by 4 bases and J by 6 bases, and 13 bases separated the two germline ends. The germline CDR1 and CDR2 sequences are MNHEY and SVGEGT. The CDR3 loop is CASSFLQGSQPQHF. The CDR3 DNA is TGTGCCAGCAGTTTCCTTCAGGGAAGTCAGCCCCAGCATTTT.

The chain links TRBV20-1 to TRBJ2-7; the match to TRBD2 covers 7 bases. The CDR3 has 18 residues. V gave up 0 bases and J gave up 0 bases; unmatched junction bases: 14. Germline CDR1 reads DFQATT; CDR2 reads SNEGSKA (reference sequence). CDR3 region: CSARDLRPTSLFSYEQYF. CDR3 in DNA: TGCAGTGCTAGAGATCTTCGTCCGACTAGCCTCTTCTCCTACGAGCAGTACTTC.

CDR3 nucleotides: TGTGCCATCAGTACTAGCGGGAGGTTTTACGAGCAGTACTTC. It specifies CAISTSGRFYEQYF. The chain carries TRBV10-3 and TRBJ2-7; 12 nucleotides match TRBD2. V trimming: 5 bases; J trimming: 4 bases; junction bases outside the gene matches: 3. The CDR3 loop spans 14 amino acids. Germline lookup yields CDR1 ENHRY and CDR2 SYGVKD.

The rearrangement joins TRBV18 to TRBJ1-2, with D maybe TRBD1 (5 bases). V was clipped by 8 bases and J by 8 bases, with 18 bases between them. CDR3 length: 13 residues. Germline loops: CDR1 KGHSH, CDR2 LQKENI. The CDR3 region is CASTAGTPTGYTF. In nucleotides, the CDR3 is TGTGCCAGCACCGCGGGGACGCCGACGGGCTACACCTTC.

V is TRBV7-9 and J is TRBJ1-1; TRBD1 is a possible D gene (6 bases). Between the trimmed V and J ends, which lost 2 bases and 5 bases, there was a span of 21 bases. In germline, CDR1 is SEHNR, CDR2 FQNEAQ (reference sequence). The length of the CDR3 is 17 residues. The CDR3 sequence is CASSLQIVQGRQTEAFF. The CDR3 bases are TGTGCCAGCAGCTTACAGATCGTACAGGGTCGTCAAACTGAAGCTTTCTTT.

The chain has TRBV20-1 and TRBJ2-3; a possible D gene is TRBD2 (6 bases). The V end lost 3 bases, the J end lost 0 bases, and 22 bases lay between the germline ends. The CDR3 runs to 18 residues. The germline gives CDR1 DFQATT, CDR2 SNEGSKA (reference sequence). CDR3 nucleotides: TGCAGTGCTAGGGGGCCGGGACTGCTACTTCCGAGCACAGATACGCAGTATTTT. Its protein is CSARGPGLLLPSTDTQYF.

This clonotype has more than one count but fewer than ten. Possible read error: a much larger clone is one base away. The V gene is TRBV20-1, the J gene TRBJ2-7, with D possibly matching TRBD1 (6 bases). V was trimmed by 6 bases and J by 7 bases, leaving 28 bases between them. The CDR3 spans 16 residues. CDR1 and CDR2 from the germline V gene are DFQATT and SNEGSKA (reference sequence). This CDR3 is CSASGQSGRVSNEQYF. The CDR3, as DNA: TGCAGTGCGAGCGGACAGTCGGGGAGAGTAAGCAATGAGCAGTACTTC.

This chain links TRBV20-1 with TRBJ1-1, with D unresolved. Per the germline V gene, CDR1 is DFQATT and CDR2 is SNEGSKA (reference sequence). The CDR3 has 14 residues. Trimming removed 6 bases at V and 5 bases at J, with 19 bases between. The CDR3 region is CSATEHLHGTEAFF. DNA for the CDR3: TGCAGTGCCACCGAGCATTTACATGGGACTGAAGCTTTCTTT.

V usage is TRBV3-1 and J usage is TRBJ2-5, with D perhaps matching TRBD1 (6 bases). Deletions cut 4 bases from V and 4 bases from J, with 22 bases between. CDR1 and CDR2 from the germline V gene are LGHDT and YNNKEL (reference sequence). The CDR3 is 17 residues long. CDR3 sequence (DNA): TGTGCCAGCAGCCCGATATTTCCACCAGGGGACGCAGAGACCCAGTACTTC. Its protein is CASSPIFPPGDAETQYF.

The genes are TRBV5-1 and TRBJ1-1; tentative D call: TRBD1 (5 bases). V gave up 4 bases and J gave up 1 base, with 17 bases separating them. This CDR3 is built from 16 residues. CDR1 and CDR2 from the germline V gene are SGHRS and YFSETQ. The CDR3 DNA follows: TGCGCCAGCAGCCCCACGGGGGGACGCAGGAACACTGAAGCTTTCTTT. Translation: CASSPTGGRRNTEAFF.

In this sample, this clonotype turned up a few times. The rearrangement links TRBV7-9 to TRBJ1-6; D might be TRBD1 (5 bases). The V gene lost 8 bases and the J gene lost 1 base, with 15 bases spanning the gap. CDR1 and CDR2 (germline): SEHNR, FQNEAQ (reference sequence). The CDR3 consists of 16 residues. The CDR3: CASSAGLGSYNSPLHF. CDR3 coding DNA: TGTGCCAGCTCCGCAGGGTTGGGGTCCTATAATTCACCCCTCCACTTT.

V usage is TRBV7-9 and J usage is TRBJ2-5; D possibly corresponds to TRBD2 (6 bases). Germline values: CDR1 SEHNR, CDR2 FQNEAQ (reference sequence). The CDR3 totals 16 residues. With 0 bases removed from V and 4 bases from J, the gap between germline ends came to 15 bases. DNA for the CDR3: TGTGCCAGCAGCTTAGCCGGGGGTTTAGGCGGAGAGACCCAGTACTTC. It is translated as CASSLAGGLGGETQYF. The full variable domain, with the rest looked up from reference TRBV7-9 and TRBJ2-5, is DTGVSQNPRHKITKRGQNVTFRCDPISEHNRLYWYRQTLGQGPEFLTYFQNEAQLEKSRLLSDRFSAERPKGSFSTLEIQRTEQGDSAMYLCASSLAGGLGGETQYFGPGTRLLVL.

The J gene is TRBJ2-5, the V gene TRBV12-3 or TRBV12-4; D remains unclear. V lost 5 bases and J lost 2, with 12 bases in between. This CDR3 comprises 14 residues. The CDR3 DNA reads as TGTGCCAGCAGTGAACGGGCGTTACAAGAGACCCAGTACTTC. Encoded protein: CASSERALQETQYF.

This clonotype occurred a few times. V usage is TRBV7-2 and J usage is TRBJ2-3; D is ambiguous. From germline, CDR1 is SGHTA and CDR2 FQGNSA. The germline V and J ends were trimmed by 8 bases and 5 bases, with 14 bases remaining between them. The CDR3 covers 13 residues. In DNA, the CDR3 is TGTGCCAGCGCCGGGCAGAATGTAGATACGCAGTATTTT. Amino acid sequence: CASAGQNVDTQYF.

V is TRBV20-1 and J is TRBJ2-5; TRBD1 aligns across 8 bases. Germline-derived CDR1 and CDR2 are DFQATT and SNEGSKA (reference sequence). V lost 1 base and J lost 3; bases outside the gene matches: 1. CDR3 size: 13 residues. CDR3 bases: TGCAGTGCTAGAGGGACAGGGAAAGAGACCCAGTACTTC. Translation gives CSARGTGKETQYF.

The V and J genes are TRBV5-4 and TRBJ1-4; TRBD1 is a possible D gene (5 bases). This CDR3 is built from 15 residues. V shed 4 bases and J shed 8 bases, with 18 bases lying between them. Germline V gene sequence: CDR1 SGHNT, CDR2 YYREEE (reference sequence). CDR3 in amino acids: CASSAPGPGEEKLFF. The CDR3 DNA sequence: TGTGCCAGCAGCGCGCCGGGACCGGGTGAGGAAAAACTGTTTTTT.